Listed below are T cell receptor beta chains from one sample, sequenced in a study of CD8 T cells in Susac syndrome. From the immunoSEQ multiplex PCR reads, TCRdb called clonotypes with MiXCR, one entry per CDR3 protein. This sample has some 110,000 distinct CDR3 sequences; approximately 94% occur once, and the top ten carry about 0.41%. Sequenced input: CD8+ T cells from PBMCs. These receptors all come from a human donor with Susac syndrome. CDR3s leave out the opening cysteine and the closing phenylalanine or tryptophan.

J gene: TRBJ1-6; V gene: TRBV23-1; CDR3 protein: AMPRVSPLH
J gene: TRBJ1-1; V gene: TRBV6-5; CDR3 protein: ASSYLGEAF
J gene: TRBJ2-7; V gene: TRBV7-2; CDR3 protein: ASSSTVDYEQY
J gene: TRBJ2-2; V gene: TRBV6-5; CDR3 protein: ASSYRLSTGELF
J gene: TRBJ1-2; V gene: TRBV29-1; CDR3 protein: SVVGTGQAGYT
J gene: TRBJ2-1; V gene: TRBV9; CDR3 protein: ASSVGLAGGEQF
J gene: TRBJ2-1; V gene: TRBV28; CDR3 protein: ASSLLVGLKTNSYNEQF
J gene: TRBJ2-1; V gene: TRBV6-5; CDR3 protein: ASSSPSGGALDEQF
J gene: TRBJ2-1; V gene: TRBV27; CDR3 protein: ASSQRGVDEQF
J gene: TRBJ2-3; V gene: TRBV21-1; CDR3 protein: ATKEEDTDTQY
J gene: TRBJ2-6; V gene: TRBV12-3/TRBV12-4; CDR3 protein: ASGPVTGVYSGANVLT